The following is a T cell receptor (beta chain) sequence with its context. The antigen is undetermined. This table comes from immunoSEQ multiplex PCR, and its TCRdb copy is limited to in-frame clones, with some not included. Altogether 95,000 to 110,000 clones are present, 75% to 90% being singletons, with the ten largest covering 0.99%. The entry originates in a study of T cell clones after liver transplantation. Looking at the study overall: In this trial, immunosuppression withdrawal was attempted within 2 years of liver transplant. Until 12-24 months post-transplant, subjects got standard immunosuppression and no induction. Whole-study results and caveats: Circulating graft-donor-reactive CD4 TCRbeta sequences fell significantly post-transplant in most of the 8 subjects.

The CDR3 length is 15 residues. CDR1 and CDR2 (germline): MNHEY, SMNVEV (reference sequence). The J segment lost 3 bases and the V segment lost 6 bases, leaving 7 bases of the junction unmatched. The sequence derives from a human donor who received a liver transplant. The material was CD4+ T cells from blood, obtained before liver transplant. The chain uses TRBV27 and TRBJ1-2, with 10 nucleotides matching TRBD1. For the CDR3, the DNA is TGTGCCAGCAGCCAAACCGGGACAGGGGACTATGGCTACACCTTC. As protein: CASSQTGTGDYGYTF.